This entry lists 18 T cell receptor beta chains sequenced from one sample in a study of cytomegalovirus exposure and HLA in healthy donors. The PCR contained 60 Vbeta and 13 Jbeta primers. Clones were read by immunoSEQ multiplex PCR, and TCRdb kept only the in-frame ones, dropping some. The listing contains around 44,000 clones. What was sequenced was PBMCs. These TCRs come from a male donor in good health and CMV-seropositive.

The gene calls are TRBV29-1 and TRBJ2-3; 7 positions match TRBD1. CDR3 length equals 12 residues. Germline lookup yields CDR1 SQVTM and CDR2 ANQGSEA. V was pared by 6 bases and J by 3 bases, with 3 bases of the junction left unmatched. The CDR3 loop reads CSVLTGTDTQYF. Here the CDR3 DNA reads TGCAGCGTACTGACAGGGACAGATACGCAGTATTTT.

V gene TRBV5-1 combines with J gene TRBJ2-5; 10 bases agree with TRBD2. The J call may be faulty, since TRBJ2-7 better matches the DNA end. CDR3 length equals 14 residues. Germline V gene sequence: CDR1 SGHRS, CDR2 YFSETQ. In nucleotides, the CDR3 is TGCGCCAGCAGCTCCTCTAGCGGGGGCTACGAGCAGTACTTC. Translated: CASSSSSGGYEQYF.

This chain joins TRBV5-6 and TRBJ1-5, with D tentatively TRBD1 (5 bases). The CDR3 consists of 15 residues. Germline CDR1 and CDR2: SGHDT and YYEEEE. V was clipped by 2 bases and J by 0 bases, with 9 bases between them. The CDR3 nucleotides read TGTGCCAGCAGCTTTGACAGATTTAGCAATCAGCCCCAGCATTTT. This encodes CASSFDRFSNQPQHF.

The chain employs TRBV23-1 and TRBJ2-6, with D possibly matching TRBD1 (6 bases). TRBV23-1 is labeled an ORF, and its function is uncertain. The CDR3 runs 19 residues. Between the trimmed V and J ends, which lost 0 bases and 2 bases, there was a span of 17 bases. The CDR3 sequence is CASSQSLTEGVPGANVLTF. DNA for the CDR3: TGCGCCAGCAGTCAATCGCTGACCGAGGGGGTCCCTGGGGCCAACGTCCTGACTTTC.

The V and J genes are TRBV30 and TRBJ1-2; TRBD1 matches at 7 bases. With V trimmed by 7 bases and J by 8 bases, 10 bases remained unmatched. Germline V lookup: CDR1 GTSNPN, CDR2 SVGIG (reference sequence). The CDR3 is 12 amino acids. CDR3 loop: CASMTGSAGYTF. In nucleotides, the CDR3 is TGTGCCTCGATGACAGGGTCTGCCGGCTACACCTTC.

The rearrangement uses TRBV13 and TRBJ2-1; 7 nucleotides match TRBD2. The CDR3 loop spans 15 amino acids. V lost 5 bases, J lost 4 bases, and 8 bases stayed unmatched. In germline, CDR1 is PRHDT, CDR2 FYEKMQ (reference sequence). In nucleotides, the CDR3 is TGTGCCAGCAGCCCCAAGCGGGGAAAATACAATGAGCAGTTCTTC. This gives the protein CASSPKRGKYNEQFF.

The CDR3 here is CASSRDRTYEQYF. The CDR3 DNA reads as TGTGCCAGCTCACGGGACAGAACCTACGAGCAGTACTTC. This chain connects TRBV18 to TRBJ2-7; 7 nucleotides agree with TRBD1. After removal of 4 bases from V and 2 bases from J, the junction contained 2 bases not matched to a gene. CDR1 and CDR2 (germline): KGHSH, LQKENI. The CDR3 is made up of 13 amino acids.

The chain recombines TRBV7-6 with TRBJ2-2, with unresolved D. CDR1 and CDR2 from the germline V gene are SGHVS and FNYEAQ. V lost 0 bases, J lost 0 bases, and 11 bases lay in between. This CDR3 has 17 amino acids. DNA for the CDR3: TGTGCCAGCAGCTTAGCCCCCTGGGCCCCGAACACCGGGGAGCTGTTTTTT. Its translation: CASSLAPWAPNTGELFF.

The chain is built from TRBV5-1 and TRBJ2-3; D is unresolved. Germline V gene sequence: CDR1 SGHRS, CDR2 YFSETQ. The CDR3 has 16 amino acids. Deletions cut 0 bases from V and 0 bases from J, with 11 bases between. CDR3 DNA: TGCGCCAGCAGCTTGGCGGTCTATCGTAGCACAGATACGCAGTATTTT. Protein sequence: CASSLAVYRSTDTQYF.

The chain couples TRBV10-3 to TRBJ2-7; possibly TRBD1 for D (6 bases). This CDR3 has 13 amino acids. Trimming left V 7 bases short and J 2 bases short, with 12 bases between. The germline V gene has CDR1 ENHRY and CDR2 SYGVKD. Here the CDR3 reads CAIKDSSTYEQYF. In DNA form, the CDR3 reads TGTGCCATCAAGGACAGCTCTACCTACGAGCAGTACTTC.

This chain connects TRBV5-6 to TRBJ1-2, with D possibly TRBD1 on 6 matching bases. Trimming pared 7 bases from V and 2 bases from J, leaving 12 bases between. CDR3 length: 13 residues. Germline CDR1 is SGHDT and CDR2 is YYEEEE. The CDR3 nucleotides read TGTGCCAGCCTACTAGACAGGAACTATGGCTACACCTTC. This encodes CASLLDRNYGYTF.

The CDR3 DNA reads TGTGCCAGCAGCCTGGAGGGAACATACAATGAGCAGTTCTTC. Protein product: CASSLEGTYNEQFF. V and J are TRBV7-3 and TRBJ2-1; D may be TRBD2 (6 bases). V shed 5 bases and J shed 4 bases, with 12 bases lying between them. The germline V gene has CDR1 SGHTA and CDR2 FQGTGA. CDR3 length: 14 amino acids.

The chain joins TRBV27 to TRBJ1-2; tentative D call: TRBD1 (5 bases). V lost 1 base to trimming and J lost 6 bases, with 9 bases between them. Germline V lookup: CDR1 MNHEY, CDR2 SMNVEV (reference sequence). The CDR3 is made up of 13 amino acids. The DNA for the CDR3 is TGTGCCAGCAGTTTATTAGGGGTGAATGGCTACACCTTC. Translating it yields CASSLLGVNGYTF.

This rearrangement joins TRBV5-1 to TRBJ2-7, with D maybe TRBD1 (5 bases). V gave up 5 bases and J gave up 2 bases, with 14 bases separating them. The CDR3 covers 14 residues. CDR1 is SGHRS, CDR2 YFSETQ, per germline. The CDR3 here is CASRGDSTTYEQYF. The CDR3 DNA reads TGCGCCAGCAGAGGAGACAGTACTACCTACGAGCAGTACTTC.

The genes are TRBV4-3 and TRBJ2-1, with D possibly matching TRBD1 (5 bases). Deletions cut 3 bases from V and 8 bases from J, with 17 bases between. The CDR3 is 15 amino acids. Germline-derived CDR1 and CDR2 are LGHNA and YSLEER. Here the CDR3 DNA reads TGCGCCAGCAGCCACACCGTAGGGGCCAGGGATGAGCAGTTCTTC. It yields the protein CASSHTVGARDEQFF.

V is TRBV7-3 and J is TRBJ1-1; 9 nucleotides agree with TRBD1. The CDR3 consists of 15 residues. CDR1 and CDR2 from the germline V gene are SGHTA and FQGTGA. V dropped 4 bases and J dropped 5; count of bases not matched to a gene: 8. The CDR3 bases are TGTGCCAGCAGCTCTCACAGGGGGCCCGCGACTGAAGCTTTCTTT. As protein: CASSSHRGPATEAFF. Combining the CDR3 with reference TRBV7-3 and TRBJ1-1 gives the whole variable domain GAGVSQTPSNKVTEKGKYVELRCDPISGHTALYWYRQSLGQGPEFLIYFQGTGAADDSGLPNDRFFAVRPEGSVSTLKIQRTERGDSAVYLCASSSHRGPATEAFFGQGTRLTVV.

This chain connects TRBV7-2 to TRBJ2-4, with D unclear. The CDR3 has 14 amino acids. Trimming pared 0 bases from V and 1 base from J, leaving 4 bases between. Germline V CDR1 and CDR2: SGHTA, FQGNSA. CDR3 sequence (DNA): TGTGCCAGCAGCTTAGCTAGCGCCAAAAACATTCAGTACTTC. This sequence encodes CASSLASAKNIQYF.

The chain recombines TRBV7-8 with TRBJ2-7; D is unresolved. V lost 1 base and J lost 3, with 4 bases in between. Germline V gene lookup returns CDR1 SGHVS and CDR2 FQNEAQ. The CDR3 covers 12 residues. The CDR3 coding sequence is TGTGCCAGCAGCTTAGTCCACTACGAGCAGTACTTC. Translating it yields CASSLVHYEQYF.